This is a list of T cell receptor beta chains from one sample in a study of T cells in Graves' hyperthyroidism and ophthalmopathy. TCRdb recomputed calls from the multiplex PCR reads with MiXCR, one row per CDR3 protein. The top ten hold roughly 30% of the sample, which has hundreds of thousands of distinct CDR3 sequences, around 21% seen once. Source material: blood. Receptor source: a young man with Graves' ophthalmopathy. The CDR3 runs from the conserved cysteine through the conserved F or W. D genes are given only for firm matches. Not every row has a clone size; where given, it reads once, few, many or a size class.

clone_size: few
d_call: -
v_call: TRBV7-9
j_call: TRBJ2-7
cdr3_aa: CASSRNIQDEQYF
cdr3_nt: TGTGCCAGCAGCCGCAATATCCAGGACGAGCAGTACTTC

clone_size: few
d_call: TRBD1
v_call: TRBV11-2
j_call: TRBJ2-1
cdr3_aa: CASSKTGGNNEQFF
cdr3_nt: TGTGCCAGCAGCAAGACAGGGGGGAACAATGAGCAGTTCTTC

clone_size: few
d_call: -
v_call: TRBV5-1
j_call: TRBJ1-1
cdr3_aa: CASSPRQTNTEAFF
cdr3_nt: TGCGCCAGCAGCCCCAGACAGACCAACACTGAAGCTTTCTTT

clone_size: many
d_call: TRBD1
v_call: TRBV12-3/TRBV12-4
j_call: TRBJ2-6
cdr3_aa: CASSRGHGANVLTF
cdr3_nt: TGTGCCAGCAGTAGGGGGCACGGGGCCAACGTCCTGACTTTC

clone_size: many
d_call: -
v_call: TRBV7-2
j_call: TRBJ2-7
cdr3_aa: CASSPGAGEQYF
cdr3_nt: TGTGCCAGCAGCCCCGGGGCGGGCGAGCAGTACTTC

clone_size: many
d_call: -
v_call: TRBV7-2
j_call: TRBJ1-5
cdr3_aa: CASSLALGTQPQHF
cdr3_nt: TGTGCCAGCAGCTTAGCTCTGGGGACTCAGCCCCAGCATTTT

clone_size: -
d_call: -
v_call: TRBV20-1
j_call: TRBJ2-5
cdr3_aa: CSARNLDWGDTQYF
cdr3_nt: TGCAGTGCTAGAAACTTGGACTGGGGAGATACCCAGTACTTC

clone_size: few
d_call: -
v_call: TRBV19
j_call: TRBJ2-3
cdr3_aa: CASTATQRNTDTQYF
cdr3_nt: TGTGCCAGTACCGCAACCCAGCGGAACACAGATACGCAGTATTTT

clone_size: many
d_call: -
v_call: TRBV7-9
j_call: TRBJ2-4
cdr3_aa: CASSPPPRLAKNIQYF
cdr3_nt: TGTGCCAGCAGCCCCCCACCCCGGCTAGCCAAAAACATTCAGTACTTC

clone_size: many
d_call: -
v_call: TRBV7-8
j_call: TRBJ1-1
cdr3_aa: CASSFRGRRTEAFF
cdr3_nt: TGTGCCAGCAGCTTTCGGGGGCGGCGGACTGAAGCTTTCTTT

clone_size: many
d_call: -
v_call: TRBV11-2
j_call: TRBJ1-1
cdr3_aa: CASSLAAPGAFF
cdr3_nt: TGTGCCAGCAGCTTAGCTGCACCGGGAGCTTTCTTT

clone_size: -
d_call: TRBD2
v_call: TRBV7-8
j_call: TRBJ2-4
cdr3_aa: CASSLVGGGVKNIQYF
cdr3_nt: TGTGCCAGCAGCTTAGTCGGGGGGGGGGTCAAAAACATTCAGTACTTC

clone_size: many
d_call: TRBD2
v_call: TRBV7-9
j_call: TRBJ2-5
cdr3_aa: CASSLRTSVETQYF
cdr3_nt: TGTGCCAGCAGCCTCCGGACTAGCGTGGAGACCCAGTACTTC

clone_size: -
d_call: TRBD1
v_call: TRBV27
j_call: TRBJ2-7
cdr3_aa: CASSFTGGYEQCF
cdr3_nt: TGTGCCAGCAGTTTCACAGGGGGCTACGAGCAGTGCTTC

clone_size: -
d_call: TRBD1
v_call: TRBV30
j_call: TRBJ1-2
cdr3_aa: CAWTGGADYGYTF
cdr3_nt: TGTGCCTGGACAGGGGGCGCGGACTATGGCTACACCTTC

clone_size: -
d_call: -
v_call: TRBV28
j_call: TRBJ2-6
cdr3_aa: CASSLTGPSSGANVLTF
cdr3_nt: TGTGCCAGCAGTTTAACGGGGCCCAGCTCTGGGGCCAACGTCCTGACTTTC

clone_size: -
d_call: -
v_call: TRBV10-2
j_call: TRBJ1-5
cdr3_aa: CASRREGQPQHF
cdr3_nt: TGCGCCAGCAGAAGAGAAGGCCAGCCCCAGCATTTT

clone_size: -
d_call: -
v_call: TRBV27
j_call: TRBJ1-1
cdr3_aa: CASSLGQVRGAFF
cdr3_nt: TGTGCCAGCAGTTTGGGGCAGGTTAGAGGAGCTTTCTTT

clone_size: many
d_call: -
v_call: TRBV20-1
j_call: TRBJ2-1
cdr3_aa: CSARAYNEQFF
cdr3_nt: TGCAGTGCTAGGGCCTACAATGAGCAGTTCTTC

clone_size: few
d_call: TRBD1
v_call: TRBV15
j_call: TRBJ2-7
cdr3_aa: CATSREGQRAGVEQYF
cdr3_nt: TGTGCCACCAGCAGAGAGGGACAGAGGGCCGGCGTCGAGCAGTACTTC

clone_size: -
d_call: -
v_call: TRBV10-3
j_call: TRBJ1-2
cdr3_aa: CAISESQGNYGYTF
cdr3_nt: TGTGCCATCAGTGAGTCGCAGGGCAACTATGGCTACACCTTC

clone_size: many
d_call: TRBD2
v_call: TRBV12-3/TRBV12-4
j_call: TRBJ2-2
cdr3_aa: CASSRTSGRAEGGELFF
cdr3_nt: TGTGCCAGCAGCAGGACTAGCGGGAGGGCCGAGGGCGGGGAGCTGTTTTTT

clone_size: few
d_call: -
v_call: TRBV28
j_call: TRBJ2-6
cdr3_aa: CASSPTLSGANVLTF
cdr3_nt: TGTGCCAGCAGTCCGACTCTGTCTGGGGCCAACGTCCTGACTTTC

clone_size: many
d_call: -
v_call: TRBV20-1
j_call: TRBJ1-1
cdr3_aa: CSVWGLNTEAFF
cdr3_nt: TGCAGTGTCTGGGGGTTGAACACTGAAGCTTTCTTT

clone_size: few
d_call: -
v_call: TRBV5-5
j_call: TRBJ2-3
cdr3_aa: CASSLAPASTDTQYF
cdr3_nt: TGTGCCAGCAGCTTGGCCCCGGCTAGCACAGATACGCAGTATTTT

clone_size: -
d_call: -
v_call: TRBV12-3/TRBV12-4
j_call: TRBJ2-7
cdr3_aa: CASSSTGYYEQYF
cdr3_nt: TGTGCCAGCAGCTCCACAGGGTACTACGAGCAGTACTTC

clone_size: many
d_call: -
v_call: TRBV27
j_call: TRBJ1-1
cdr3_aa: CASSLLPLQGTEAFF
cdr3_nt: TGTGCCAGCAGTTTACTCCCTCTCCAAGGCACTGAAGCTTTCTTT

clone_size: many
d_call: -
v_call: TRBV28
j_call: TRBJ1-4
cdr3_aa: CASSSGTLSNEKLFF
cdr3_nt: TGTGCCAGCAGCTCGGGGACATTATCTAACGAAAAACTGTTTTTT

clone_size: -
d_call: TRBD2
v_call: TRBV4-2
j_call: TRBJ2-4
cdr3_aa: CASSQDELAGLGNIQYF
cdr3_nt: TGTGCCAGCAGCCAAGATGAACTAGCGGGATTGGGAAACATTCAGTACTTC